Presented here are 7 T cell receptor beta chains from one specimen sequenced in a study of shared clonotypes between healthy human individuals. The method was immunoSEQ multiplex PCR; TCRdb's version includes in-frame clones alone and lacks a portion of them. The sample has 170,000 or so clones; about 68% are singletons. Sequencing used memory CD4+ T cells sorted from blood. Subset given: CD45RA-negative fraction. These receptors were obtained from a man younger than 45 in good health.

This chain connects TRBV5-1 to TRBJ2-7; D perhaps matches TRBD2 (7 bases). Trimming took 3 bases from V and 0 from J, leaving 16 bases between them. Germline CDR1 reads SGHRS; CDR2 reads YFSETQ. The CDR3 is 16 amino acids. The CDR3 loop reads CASSWGGGPSSYEQYF. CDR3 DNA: TGCGCCAGCAGCTGGGGGGGCGGTCCGAGCTCCTACGAGCAGTACTTC.

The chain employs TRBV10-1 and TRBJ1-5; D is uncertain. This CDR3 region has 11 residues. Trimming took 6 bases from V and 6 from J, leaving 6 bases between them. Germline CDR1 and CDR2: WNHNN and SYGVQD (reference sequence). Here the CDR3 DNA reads TGCGCCAGCAGGGAGGGTCAGCCCCAGCATTTT. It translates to CASREGQPQHF.

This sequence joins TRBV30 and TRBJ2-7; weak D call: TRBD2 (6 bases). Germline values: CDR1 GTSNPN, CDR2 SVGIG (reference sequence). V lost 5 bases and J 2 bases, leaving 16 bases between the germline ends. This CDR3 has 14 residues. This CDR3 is CAWEYGGATYEQYF. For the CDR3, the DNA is TGTGCCTGGGAATACGGCGGGGCCACCTACGAGCAGTACTTC.

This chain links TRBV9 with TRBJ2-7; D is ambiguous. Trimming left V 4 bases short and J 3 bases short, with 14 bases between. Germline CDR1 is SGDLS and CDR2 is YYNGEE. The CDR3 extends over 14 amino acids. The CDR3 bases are TGTGCCAGCAGCTTAGACGTACAGAACTACGAGCAGTACTTC. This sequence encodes CASSLDVQNYEQYF.

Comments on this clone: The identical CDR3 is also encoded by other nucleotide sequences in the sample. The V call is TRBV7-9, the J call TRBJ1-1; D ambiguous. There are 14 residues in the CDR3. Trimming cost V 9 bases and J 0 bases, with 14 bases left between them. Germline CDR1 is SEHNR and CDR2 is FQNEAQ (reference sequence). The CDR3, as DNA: TGTGCCAGTAGCCGAGGACGGATGAACACTGAAGCTTTCTTT. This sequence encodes CASSRGRMNTEAFF.

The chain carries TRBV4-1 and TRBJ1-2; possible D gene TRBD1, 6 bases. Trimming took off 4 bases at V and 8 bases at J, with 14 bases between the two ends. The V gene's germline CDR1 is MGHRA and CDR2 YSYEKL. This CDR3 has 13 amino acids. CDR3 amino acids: CASSPLQGRGYTF. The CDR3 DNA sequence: TGCGCCAGCAGCCCCTTACAGGGCCGGGGCTACACCTTC.

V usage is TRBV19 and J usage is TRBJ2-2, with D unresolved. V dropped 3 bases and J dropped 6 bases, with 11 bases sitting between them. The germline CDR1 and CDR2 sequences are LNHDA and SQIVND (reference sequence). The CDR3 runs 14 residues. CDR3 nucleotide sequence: TGTGCCAGTAGTATCACCTCTCAGGCCGGGGAGCTGTTTTTT. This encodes CASSITSQAGELFF.